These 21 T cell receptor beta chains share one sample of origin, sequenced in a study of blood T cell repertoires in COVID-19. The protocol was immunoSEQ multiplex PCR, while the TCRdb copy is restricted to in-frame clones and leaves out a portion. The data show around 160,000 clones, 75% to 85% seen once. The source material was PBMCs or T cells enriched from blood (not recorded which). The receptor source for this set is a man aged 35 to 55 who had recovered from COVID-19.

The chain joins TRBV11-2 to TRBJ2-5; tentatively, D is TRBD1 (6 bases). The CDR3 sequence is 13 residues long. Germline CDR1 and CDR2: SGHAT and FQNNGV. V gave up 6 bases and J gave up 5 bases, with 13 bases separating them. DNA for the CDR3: TGTGCCAGCAGATCCAGGGGCCGGGAGACCCAGTACTTC. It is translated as CASRSRGRETQYF.

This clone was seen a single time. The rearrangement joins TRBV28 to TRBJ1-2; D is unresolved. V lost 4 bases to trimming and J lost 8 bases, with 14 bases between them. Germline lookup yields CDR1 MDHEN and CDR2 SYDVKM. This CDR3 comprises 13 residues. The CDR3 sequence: CASSSVGVGGYTF. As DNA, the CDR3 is TGTGCCAGCAGTTCGGTGGGAGTAGGAGGCTACACCTTC.

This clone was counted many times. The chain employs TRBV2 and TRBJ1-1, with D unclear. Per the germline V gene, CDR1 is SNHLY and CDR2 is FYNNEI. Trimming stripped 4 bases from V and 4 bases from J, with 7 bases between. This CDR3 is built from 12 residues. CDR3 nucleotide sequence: TGTGCCAGCAGTGGGGAGGGCACTGAAGCTTTCTTT. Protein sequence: CASSGEGTEAFF.

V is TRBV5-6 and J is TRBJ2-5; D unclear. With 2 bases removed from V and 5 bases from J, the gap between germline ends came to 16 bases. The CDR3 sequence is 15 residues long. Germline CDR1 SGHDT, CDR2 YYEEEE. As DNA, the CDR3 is TGTGCCAGCAGCTTACCCCGAGTCCTCGGGGAGACCCAGTACTTC. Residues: CASSLPRVLGETQYF.

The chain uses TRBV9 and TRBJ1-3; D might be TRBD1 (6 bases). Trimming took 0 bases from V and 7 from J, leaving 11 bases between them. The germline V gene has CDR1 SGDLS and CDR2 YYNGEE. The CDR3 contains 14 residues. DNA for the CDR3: TGTGCCAGCAGCGTAGCGTCAGGGGTGAACACCATATATTTT. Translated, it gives CASSVASGVNTIYF.

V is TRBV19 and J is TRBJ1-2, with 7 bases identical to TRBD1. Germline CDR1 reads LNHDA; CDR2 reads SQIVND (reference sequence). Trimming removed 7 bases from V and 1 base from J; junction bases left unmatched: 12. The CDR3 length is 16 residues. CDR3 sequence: CASTRLANRGNYGYTF. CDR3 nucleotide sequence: TGTGCCAGTACCCGTCTCGCAAACAGGGGTAACTATGGCTACACCTTC.

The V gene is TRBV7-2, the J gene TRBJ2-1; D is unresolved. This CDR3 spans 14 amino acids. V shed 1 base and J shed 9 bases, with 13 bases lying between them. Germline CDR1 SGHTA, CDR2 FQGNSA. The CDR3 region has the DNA TGTGCCAGCAGCTTAGGTGGTTTGGCCGTTGAGCAGTTCTTC. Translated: CASSLGGLAVEQFF.

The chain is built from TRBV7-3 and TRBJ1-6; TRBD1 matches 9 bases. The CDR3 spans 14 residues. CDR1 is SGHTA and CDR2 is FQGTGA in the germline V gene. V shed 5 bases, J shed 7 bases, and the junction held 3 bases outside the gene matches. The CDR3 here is CASSRQGVNSPLHF. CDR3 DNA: TGTGCCAGCAGCCGACAGGGGGTGAATTCACCCCTCCACTTT.

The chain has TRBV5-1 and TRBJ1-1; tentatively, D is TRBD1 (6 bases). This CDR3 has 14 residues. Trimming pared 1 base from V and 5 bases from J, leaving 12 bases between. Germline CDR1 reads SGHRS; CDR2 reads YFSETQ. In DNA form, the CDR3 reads TGCGCCAGCAGCTTGAGGGACATTCAGACTGAAGCTTTCTTT. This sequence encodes CASSLRDIQTEAFF.

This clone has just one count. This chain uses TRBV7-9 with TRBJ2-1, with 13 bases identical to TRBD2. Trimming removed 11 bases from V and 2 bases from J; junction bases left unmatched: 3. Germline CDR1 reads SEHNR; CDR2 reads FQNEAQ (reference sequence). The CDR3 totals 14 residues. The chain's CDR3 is CAVTSGGAYNEQFF. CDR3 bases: TGTGCCGTAACTAGCGGGGGGGCCTACAATGAGCAGTTCTTC. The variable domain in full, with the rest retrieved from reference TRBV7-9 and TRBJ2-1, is DTGVSQNPRHKITKRGQNVTFRCDPISEHNRLYWYRQTLGQGPEFLTYFQNEAQLEKSRLLSDRFSAERPKGSFSTLEIQRTEQGDSAMYLCAVTSGGAYNEQFFGPGTRLTVL.

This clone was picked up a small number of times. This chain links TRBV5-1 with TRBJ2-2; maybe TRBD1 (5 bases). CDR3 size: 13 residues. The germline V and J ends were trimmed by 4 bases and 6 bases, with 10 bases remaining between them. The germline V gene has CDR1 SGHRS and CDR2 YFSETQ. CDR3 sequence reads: CASSVRDAGELFF. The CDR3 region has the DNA TGCGCCAGCAGCGTCAGGGATGCCGGGGAGCTGTTTTTT.

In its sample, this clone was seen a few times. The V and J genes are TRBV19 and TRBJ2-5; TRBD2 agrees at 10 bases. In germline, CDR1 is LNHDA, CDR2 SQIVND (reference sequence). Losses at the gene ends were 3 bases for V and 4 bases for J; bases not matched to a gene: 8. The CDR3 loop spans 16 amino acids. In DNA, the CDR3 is TGTGCCAGTAGTATCCAGCGGGGGGGCCCCTCAGAGACCCAGTACTTC. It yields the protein CASSIQRGGPSETQYF.

The CDR3 here is CASSIAGPDTQYF. The CDR3 DNA sequence: TGTGCCAGTAGTATAGCAGGGCCAGATACGCAGTATTTT. The chain combines TRBV19 with TRBJ2-3; D might be TRBD1 (5 bases). Deletions cut 1 base from V and 4 bases from J, with 6 bases between. Germline values: CDR1 LNHDA, CDR2 SQIVND (reference sequence). CDR3 length: 13 amino acids.

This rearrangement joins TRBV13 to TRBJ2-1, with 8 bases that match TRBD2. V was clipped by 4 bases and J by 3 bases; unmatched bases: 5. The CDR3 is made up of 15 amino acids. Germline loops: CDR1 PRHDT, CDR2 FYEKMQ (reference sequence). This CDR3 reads CASSSGGADYNEQFF. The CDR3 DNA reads TGTGCCAGCAGCTCCGGGGGGGCCGACTACAATGAGCAGTTCTTC.

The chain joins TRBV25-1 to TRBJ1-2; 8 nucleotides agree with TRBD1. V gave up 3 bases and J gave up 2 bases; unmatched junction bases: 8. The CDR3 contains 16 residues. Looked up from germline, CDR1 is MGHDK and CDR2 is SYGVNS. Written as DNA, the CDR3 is TGTGCCAGCAGTGAGGACAGGGCCCCGCAGAACTATGGCTACACCTTC. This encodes CASSEDRAPQNYGYTF.

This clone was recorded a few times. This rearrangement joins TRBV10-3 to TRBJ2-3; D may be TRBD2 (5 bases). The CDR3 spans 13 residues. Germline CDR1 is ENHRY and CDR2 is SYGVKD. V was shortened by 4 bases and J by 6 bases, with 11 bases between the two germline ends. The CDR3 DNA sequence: TGTGCCATCAGTGGCGGAGGAGAGGATACGCAGTATTTT. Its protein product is CAISGGGEDTQYF.

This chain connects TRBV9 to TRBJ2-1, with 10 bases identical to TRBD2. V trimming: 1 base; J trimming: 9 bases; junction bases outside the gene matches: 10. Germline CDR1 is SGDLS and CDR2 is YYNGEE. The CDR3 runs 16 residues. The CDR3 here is CASSVRLLAGVGEQFF. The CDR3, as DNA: TGTGCCAGCAGCGTACGCCTCCTAGCGGGGGTGGGTGAGCAGTTCTTC. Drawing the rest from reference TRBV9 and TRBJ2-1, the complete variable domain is DSGVTQTPKHLITATGQRVTLRCSPRSGDLSVYWYQQSLDQGLQFLIQYYNGEERAKGNILERFSAQQFPDLHSELNLSSLELGDSALYFCASSVRLLAGVGEQFFGPGTRLTVL.

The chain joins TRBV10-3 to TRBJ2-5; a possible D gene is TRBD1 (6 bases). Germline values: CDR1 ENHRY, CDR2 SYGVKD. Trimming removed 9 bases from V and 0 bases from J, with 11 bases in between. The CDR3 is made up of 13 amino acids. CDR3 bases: TGTGCCATTTCGCAGGGGTACCAAGAGACCCAGTACTTC. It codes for CAISQGYQETQYF.

The CDR3 bases are TGTGCCAGCAAAGGCCCGCCGGGGGGAAGCACTGAAGCTTTCTTT. Translation gives CASKGPPGGSTEAFF. This sequence joins TRBV5-5 and TRBJ1-1, with D possibly TRBD1 on 5 matching bases. The CDR3 loop spans 15 amino acids. The V end was cut by 6 bases, the J end by 4 bases, with 19 bases between. CDR1 SGHKS and CDR2 YYEKEE come from the germline V gene (reference sequence).

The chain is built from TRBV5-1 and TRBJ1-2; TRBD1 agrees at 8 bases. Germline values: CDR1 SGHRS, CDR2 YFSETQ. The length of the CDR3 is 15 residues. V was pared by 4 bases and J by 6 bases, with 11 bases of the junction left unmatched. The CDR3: CASSPGAGGYDGYTF. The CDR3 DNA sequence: TGCGCCAGCAGCCCCGGGGCAGGGGGCTATGATGGCTACACCTTC. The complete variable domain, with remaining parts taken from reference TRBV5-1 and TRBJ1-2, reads KAGVTQTPRYLIKTRGQQVTLSCSPISGHRSVSWYQQTPGQGLQFLFEYFSETQRNKGNFPGRFSGRQFSNSRSEMNVSTLELGDSALYLCASSPGAGGYDGYTFGSGTRLTVV.

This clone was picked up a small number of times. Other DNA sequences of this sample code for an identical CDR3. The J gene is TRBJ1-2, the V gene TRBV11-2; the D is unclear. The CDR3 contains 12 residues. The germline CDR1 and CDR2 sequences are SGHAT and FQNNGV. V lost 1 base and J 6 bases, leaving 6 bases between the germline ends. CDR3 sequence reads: CASSLGRDGYTF. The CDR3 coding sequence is TGTGCCAGCAGCTTAGGGAGGGATGGCTACACCTTC.